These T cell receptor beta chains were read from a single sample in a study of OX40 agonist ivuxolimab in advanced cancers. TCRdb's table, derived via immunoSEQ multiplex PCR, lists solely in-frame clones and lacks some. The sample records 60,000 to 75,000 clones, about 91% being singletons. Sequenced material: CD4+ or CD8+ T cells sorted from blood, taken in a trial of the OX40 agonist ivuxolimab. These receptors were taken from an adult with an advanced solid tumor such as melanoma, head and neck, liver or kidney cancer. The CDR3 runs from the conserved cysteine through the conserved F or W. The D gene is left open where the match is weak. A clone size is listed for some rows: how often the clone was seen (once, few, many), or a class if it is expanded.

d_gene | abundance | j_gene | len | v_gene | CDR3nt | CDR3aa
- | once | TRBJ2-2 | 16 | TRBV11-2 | TGTGCCAGCAGCAAAAGGACGGAGACGAACACCGGGGAGCTGTTTTTT | CASSKRTETNTGELFF
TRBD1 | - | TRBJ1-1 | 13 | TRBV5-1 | TGCGCCAGCAGCCGGACAGGGAACACTGAAGCTTTCTTT | CASSRTGNTEAFF
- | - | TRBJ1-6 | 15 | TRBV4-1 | TGCGCCAGCAGCCAAGCCACAGGATTTAATTCACCCCTCCACTTT | CASSQATGFNSPLHF
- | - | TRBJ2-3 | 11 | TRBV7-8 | TGTGCCAGCAGCTATACAGATACGCAGTATTTT | CASSYTDTQYF
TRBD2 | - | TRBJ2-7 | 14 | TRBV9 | TGTGCCAGCAGCGTAGTTAGCGGGAGCGGCGAGCAGTACTTC | CASSVVSGSGEQYF
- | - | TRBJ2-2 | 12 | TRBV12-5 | TGTGCTAGTGGTCCCCACACCGGGGAGCTGTTTTTT | CASGPHTGELFF
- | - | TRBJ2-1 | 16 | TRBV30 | TGTGCCTGGGTCGCGGACGGCGGGACCTCCTACAATGAGCAGTTCTTC | CAWVADGGTSYNEQFF
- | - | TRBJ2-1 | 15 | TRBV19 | TGTGCCAGTAACCAACACCCCTTCTCCTACAATGAGCAGTTCTTC | CASNQHPFSYNEQFF
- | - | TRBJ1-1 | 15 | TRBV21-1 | TGTGCCAGCGGCCGGGAGAACCTCATGAACACTGAAGCTTTCTTT | CASGRENLMNTEAFF
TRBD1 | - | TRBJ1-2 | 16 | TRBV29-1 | TGCAGCGTCGCATACGAATTACAGGGGGCGAACTATGGCTACACCTTC | CSVAYELQGANYGYTF
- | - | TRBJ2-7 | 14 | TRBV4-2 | TGTGCCAGCAGCCAAGGAGGGGGAGATTACGAGCAGTACTTC | CASSQGGGDYEQYF
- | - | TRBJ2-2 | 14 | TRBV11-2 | TGTGCCAGCAGCCCTCGGCCGGATACCGGGGAGCTGTTTTTT | CASSPRPDTGELFF
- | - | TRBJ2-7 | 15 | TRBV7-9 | TGTGCCAGCAGCTTAGTGGGATTATCCCCACACGAGCAGTACTTC | CASSLVGLSPHEQYF
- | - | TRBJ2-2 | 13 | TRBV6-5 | TGTGCCAGCACTTGGGCATACACCGGGGAGCTGTTTTTT | CASTWAYTGELFF
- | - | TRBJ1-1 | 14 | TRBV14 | TGTGCCAGCAGCCAAGTAGGCGGGAAAACTGAAGCTTTCTTT | CASSQVGGKTEAFF
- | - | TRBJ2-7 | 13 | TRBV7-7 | TGTGCCAGCAGCCCCGGCCAGGGGTACGAGCAGTACTTC | CASSPGQGYEQYF
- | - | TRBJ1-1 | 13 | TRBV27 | TGTGCCAGCAGTTTAGTGGGTGGCACTGAAGCTTTCTTT | CASSLVGGTEAFF
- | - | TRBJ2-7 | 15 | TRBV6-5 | TGTGCCAGCAGTTACACCTTCGGGATCCCATACGAGCAGTACTTC | CASSYTFGIPYEQYF
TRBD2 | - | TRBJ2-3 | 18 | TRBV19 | TGTGCCAGTAGTATAGGCGTAGCGGGAGGGATGCGTGCAGATACGCAGTATTTT | CASSIGVAGGMRADTQYF
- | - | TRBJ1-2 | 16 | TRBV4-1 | TGCGCCAGCAGCCAAGCGTACTTCATGGTAAACTATGGCTACACCTTC | CASSQAYFMVNYGYTF
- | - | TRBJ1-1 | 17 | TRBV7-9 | TGTGCCAGCAGCTCCGAGCACAGGGCCCTGGGGTCCACTGAAGCTTTCTTT | CASSSEHRALGSTEAFF
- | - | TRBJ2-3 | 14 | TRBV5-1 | TGCGCCAGCAGCTTCGGGACTAGCACAGATACGCAGTATTTT | CASSFGTSTDTQYF
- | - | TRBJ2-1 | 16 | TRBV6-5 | TGTGCCAGCAGTTACACGACAGGCGGCCTTGGCGATGAGCAGTTCTTC | CASSYTTGGLGDEQFF
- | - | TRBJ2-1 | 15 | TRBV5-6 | TGTGCCAGCAGCTCTTGGATAAGCGAGGATGATGAGCAGTTCTTC | CASSSWISEDDEQFF
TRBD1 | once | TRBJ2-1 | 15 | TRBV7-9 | TGTGCCAGCAGCGCGACAGGGGGAACATACAATGAGCAGTTCTTC | CASSATGGTYNEQFF
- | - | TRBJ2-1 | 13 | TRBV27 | TGTGCCAGCAGAATGACAGGTTACAATGAGCAGTTCTTC | CASRMTGYNEQFF
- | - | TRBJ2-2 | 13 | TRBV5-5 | TGTGCCAGCAGCCCCGTACCGTCCGGGGAGCTGTTTTTT | CASSPVPSGELFF
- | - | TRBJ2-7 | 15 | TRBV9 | TGTGCCAGCAGCGTTTCAGGGTCGATAGGGGACGAGCAGTACTTC | CASSVSGSIGDEQYF
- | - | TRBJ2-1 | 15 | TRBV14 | TGTGCCAGCAGCCCAGGGGAAACCTCCTACAATGAGCAGTTCTTC | CASSPGETSYNEQFF
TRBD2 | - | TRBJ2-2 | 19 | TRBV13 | TGTGCCAGCAGCCCGAAGGAGCGGGGAACTACGAGGGGCGCCGGGGAGCTGTTTTTT | CASSPKERGTTRGAGELFF
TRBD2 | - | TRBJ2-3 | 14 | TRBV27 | TGTGCCAGCAGAGGACTAGCAGCTACAGATACGCAGTATTTT | CASRGLAATDTQYF
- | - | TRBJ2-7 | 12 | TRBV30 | TGTGCCTGGAGTGTACGTGGGTACGAGCAGTACTTC | CAWSVRGYEQYF
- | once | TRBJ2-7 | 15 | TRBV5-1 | TGCGCCAGCAGCTTGGAAGGTAACAGGGCCCACGAGCAGTACTTC | CASSLEGNRAHEQYF
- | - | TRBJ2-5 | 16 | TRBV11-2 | TGTGCCAGCAGCTTGGGTTACGGGGCGCCCCAAGAGACCCAGTACTTC | CASSLGYGAPQETQYF
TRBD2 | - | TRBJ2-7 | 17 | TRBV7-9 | TGTGCCAGCAGCTCCGGACCCCTAGCGGTGAGCTCCTACGAGCAGTACTTC | CASSSGPLAVSSYEQYF
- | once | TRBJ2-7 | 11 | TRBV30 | TGTGCCTGGAGGGTGGGCTACGAGCAGTACTTC | CAWRVGYEQYF
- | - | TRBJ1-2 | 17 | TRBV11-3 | TGTGCCAGCAGCCCACCGGACAGACGCTGGTCTAACTATGGCTACACCTTC | CASSPPDRRWSNYGYTF
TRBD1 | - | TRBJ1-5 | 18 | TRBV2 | TGTGCCAGCAGTGACGGGACAGGGGCCTCCATTAGCAATCAGCCCCAGCATTTT | CASSDGTGASISNQPQHF
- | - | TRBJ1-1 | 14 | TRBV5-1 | TGCGCCAGCAGCCAGAGGGGGTACGGGGCTGAAGCTTTCTTT | CASSQRGYGAEAFF
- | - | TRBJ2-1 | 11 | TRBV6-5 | TGTGCCAGCATAAAGTTCAATGAGCAGTTCTTC | CASIKFNEQFF
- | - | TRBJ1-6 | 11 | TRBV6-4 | TGTGCCAGCAGTGACGGGTCACCCCTCCACTTT | CASSDGSPLHF
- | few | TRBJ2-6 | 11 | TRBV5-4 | TGTGCCAGCAGCTTGTTTAACGTCCTGACTTTC | CASSLFNVLTF
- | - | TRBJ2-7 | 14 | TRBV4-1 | TGCGCCAGCAGCCACTCCGGGGAACTCTACGAGCAGTACTTC | CASSHSGELYEQYF
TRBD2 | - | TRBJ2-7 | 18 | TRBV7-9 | TGTGCCAGCAGCTTAGACAACAGGCAGGAGCGGGACTCCTACGAGCAGTACTTC | CASSLDNRQERDSYEQYF
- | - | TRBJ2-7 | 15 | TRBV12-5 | TGTGCTAGTGACTCTCCGCAAGGACTGATCTACGAGCAGTACTTC | CASDSPQGLIYEQYF
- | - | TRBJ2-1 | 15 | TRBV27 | TGTGCCAGCAGCCCGGGGACGACCCTCTACAATGAGCAGTTCTTC | CASSPGTTLYNEQFF
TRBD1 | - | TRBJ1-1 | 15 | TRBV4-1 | TGCGCCAGCAGCCAAAACACAGGGGAATACACTGAAGCTTTCTTT | CASSQNTGEYTEAFF
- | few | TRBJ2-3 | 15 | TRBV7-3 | TGTGCCAGCAGCTTAAATTCCCGGGACACAGATACGCAGTATTTT | CASSLNSRDTDTQYF
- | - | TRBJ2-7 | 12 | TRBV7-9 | TGTGCCAGCAGTTTTGACGCCTACGAGCAGTACTTC | CASSFDAYEQYF
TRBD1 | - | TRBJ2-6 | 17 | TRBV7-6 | TGTGCCAGCAGCTTGGACAGGTTGAGCTCTGGGGCCAACGTCCTGACTTTC | CASSLDRLSSGANVLTF
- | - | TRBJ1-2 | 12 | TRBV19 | TGTGCCAGCGGGGCTGACAGCTATGGCTACACCTTC | CASGADSYGYTF
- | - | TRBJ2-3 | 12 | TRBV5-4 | TGTGCCAGCAGCTTTGGGGATGATACGCAGTATTTT | CASSFGDDTQYF